Following are 23 T cell receptor beta chains from one sample sequenced in a study of breast tumors, draining lymph nodes, adjacent tissues. MiXCR, applied by TCRdb to the multiplex PCR reads, yields one record per CDR3 protein. The sample shows around 230,000 distinct CDR3 sequences, less than 40% of them seen only once. Axillary draining lymph nodes of breast cancer patients supplied the node samples. Sequenced input: axillary lymph node tissue. These TCRs come from a female donor with breast cancer. Some clones in this sample may be carry-over from other donors' samples.

The chain uses TRBV4-3 and TRBJ2-7; 10 bases fit TRBD2. V was pared by 0 bases and J by 0 bases, with 8 bases of the junction left unmatched. The CDR3 totals 18 residues. Looked up from germline, CDR1 is LGHNA and CDR2 is YSLEER. CDR3 nucleotide sequence: TGCGCCAGCAGCCAAGATAGTCTAGCGGGAGCTTTCTCCTACGAGCAGTACTTC. It translates to CASSQDSLAGAFSYEQYF.

The rearrangement joins TRBV29-1 to TRBJ1-1; 7 positions match TRBD1. The CDR3 is made up of 13 amino acids. CDR1 and CDR2 from the germline V gene are SQVTM and ANQGSEA. With V trimmed by 7 bases and J by 5 bases, 10 bases remained unmatched. In DNA, the CDR3 is TGCAGCGGCACTACAGGGGCCCGGACTGAAGCTTTCTTT. This sequence encodes CSGTTGARTEAFF.

This rearrangement joins TRBV2 to TRBJ1-4; D gene ambiguous. The CDR3 has 13 residues. Trimming cost V 5 bases and J 6 bases, with 10 bases left between them. Germline CDR1 reads SNHLY; CDR2 reads FYNNEI. CDR3 amino acids: CASSRSGYEKLFF. The CDR3 nucleotides are TGTGCCAGCAGTCGGAGCGGCTATGAAAAACTGTTTTTT. The whole variable domain, remainder taken from reference TRBV2 and TRBJ1-4, is EPEVTQTPSHQVTQMGQEVILRCVPISNHLYFYWYRQILGQKVEFLVSFYNNEISEKSEIFDDQFSVERPDGSNFTLKIRSTKLEDSAMYFCASSRSGYEKLFFGSGTQLSVL.

This clonotype was observed once. J is TRBJ2-5 and V is TRBV5-6; TRBD2 agrees at 14 bases. Germline V lookup: CDR1 SGHDT, CDR2 YYEEEE. This CDR3 region has 18 residues. Germline trimming cut 4 bases from V and 5 bases from J; bases unmatched to any gene: 13. CDR3 sequence reads: CASSLGQRTSGRRETQYF. The CDR3 DNA follows: TGTGCCAGCAGCCTGGGACAGCGGACTAGCGGGAGGAGGGAGACCCAGTACTTC.

This clonotype was found many times. V gene TRBV5-1 combines with J gene TRBJ1-3; no reliable D call. Trimming stripped 5 bases from V and 4 bases from J, with 7 bases between. Germline CDR1 reads SGHRS; CDR2 reads YFSETQ. There are 12 residues in the CDR3. DNA for the CDR3: TGCGCCAGCAGTTCCCCGGGAAACACCATATATTTT. Its protein product is CASSSPGNTIYF.

The chain carries TRBV5-6 and TRBJ2-5; 8 positions agree with TRBD2. The V and J ends lost 2 bases and 11 bases, in that order; junction bases with no gene match: 14. The length of the CDR3 is 15 residues. Germline CDR1 SGHDT, CDR2 YYEEEE. Here the CDR3 DNA reads TGTGCCAGCAGCTTTAGCGGGACTAGGGGCAATGAGCAGTACTTC. This codes for CASSFSGTRGNEQYF.

This clonotype was picked up one time. The V gene is TRBV29-1, the J gene TRBJ2-1; 8 bases fit TRBD2. CDR1 is SQVTM, CDR2 ANQGSEA, per germline. V gave up 8 bases and J gave up 10 bases; unmatched junction bases: 10. This CDR3 is built from 12 residues. The CDR3 DNA reads TGCAGCTTTAGCGGGACTACCGGGGAGCAGTTCTTC. Protein: CSFSGTTGEQFF.

This clonotype was seen ten or more times. The genes are TRBV7-6 and TRBJ2-1; 9 positions agree with TRBD2. V trimming: 8 bases; J trimming: 2 bases; junction bases outside the gene matches: 7. Germline loops: CDR1 SGHVS, CDR2 FNYEAQ. This CDR3 has 15 residues. CDR3 sequence: CASGRREGAYNEQFF. CDR3 DNA sequence: TGTGCCAGCGGTAGGCGGGAGGGGGCCTACAATGAGCAGTTCTTC.

This chain joins TRBV25-1 and TRBJ2-3; 7 bases align to TRBD2. This CDR3 spans 13 amino acids. Per germline, CDR1 MGHDK and CDR2 SYGVNS. The CDR3 nucleotides are TGTGCTAGAGATCTGCGGGGGACAGATACGCAGTATTTT. Translated: CARDLRGTDTQYF. The whole variable domain, remainder taken from reference TRBV25-1 and TRBJ2-3, is EADIYQTPRYLVIGTGKKITLECSQTMGHDKMYWYQQDPGMELHLIHYSYGVNSTEKGDLSSESTVSRIRTEHFPLTLESARPSHTSQYLCARDLRGTDTQYFGPGTRLTVL.

This clonotype was detected ten times or more. The V and J genes are TRBV28 and TRBJ2-2; weak D call: TRBD1 (6 bases). Germline assignment: CDR1 MDHEN and CDR2 SYDVKM. V was trimmed by 5 bases and J by 4 bases, leaving 14 bases between them. The CDR3 sequence is 15 residues long. Here the CDR3 reads CASSHQGRTTGELFF. CDR3 in DNA: TGTGCCAGCAGTCACCAGGGGCGGACCACCGGGGAGCTGTTTTTT.

Ten or more counts support this clonotype. V is TRBV5-5 and J is TRBJ2-5; possible D gene TRBD1, 7 bases. This CDR3 spans 14 amino acids. Germline lookup yields CDR1 SGHKS and CDR2 YYEKEE (reference sequence). Trimming removed 4 bases at V and 5 bases at J, with 15 bases between. CDR3 nucleotide sequence: TGTGCCAGCAGCCTGGGACCAGGGGGGGAGACCCAGTACTTC. It specifies CASSLGPGGETQYF. The entire variable domain, with the rest obtained from reference TRBV5-5 and TRBJ2-5, is as follows: DAGVTQSPTHLIKTRGQQVTLRCSPISGHKSVSWYQQVLGQGPQFIFQYYEKEERGRGNFPDRFSARQFPNYSSELNVNALLLGDSALYLCASSLGPGGETQYFGPGTRLLVL.

The rearrangement uses TRBV7-9 and TRBJ2-1, with 8 bases fitting TRBD1. This CDR3 comprises 14 residues. Trimming cost V 5 bases and J 2 bases; bases outside gene matches: 2. CDR1 and CDR2 (germline): SEHNR, FQNEAQ (reference sequence). CDR3 sequence (DNA): TGTGCCAGCAGCCAACAGGGGGCCTACAATGAGCAGTTCTTC. This sequence encodes CASSQQGAYNEQFF.

This clonotype appeared a few times. This chain joins TRBV11-2 and TRBJ1-6; D ambiguous. The CDR3 has 14 residues. V was shortened by 5 bases and J by 13 bases, with 18 bases between the two germline ends. Germline V gives CDR1 SGHAT, CDR2 FQNNGV. Here the CDR3 DNA reads TGTGCCAGCAGCCTCCGGCCTCAGGCTTCGCCCCTCCACTTT. It translates to CASSLRPQASPLHF.

This clonotype was detected ten times or more. V gene TRBV20-1 combines with J gene TRBJ2-7; D not certain. CDR1 is DFQATT, CDR2 SNEGSKA, per germline (reference sequence). This CDR3 has 13 residues. V was shortened by 2 bases and J by 0 bases, with 8 bases between the two germline ends. This chain's CDR3 is CSARTGPSYEQYF. CDR3 coding DNA: TGCAGTGCTAGAACCGGGCCCTCCTACGAGCAGTACTTC.

This clonotype occurred a few times. The chain couples TRBV7-9 to TRBJ1-1; D unresolved. Germline V CDR1 and CDR2: SEHNR, FQNEAQ (reference sequence). The ends were cut back, 7 bases at V and 7 bases at J, with 13 bases in the middle. This CDR3 is 12 amino acids long. The CDR3 sequence is CASTVERVEAFF. The CDR3 DNA is TGTGCCAGCACCGTCGAGAGGGTTGAAGCTTTCTTT.

At least ten counts were recorded for this clonotype. This chain's CDR3 is CASSERQSVTEAFF. The CDR3 DNA sequence: TGTGCCAGCAGTGAGAGACAGTCTGTCACTGAAGCTTTCTTT. This sequence joins TRBV25-1 and TRBJ1-1; D perhaps matches TRBD1 (5 bases). V was shortened by 3 bases and J by 4 bases, with 12 bases between the two germline ends. In germline, CDR1 is MGHDK, CDR2 SYGVNS. This CDR3 region has 14 residues.

This clonotype was recorded at least ten times. The CDR3 nucleotides read TGCGCCAGCAGCTTGGTGACCAACAATGAGCAGTTCTTC. It is translated as CASSLVTNNEQFF. The chain uses TRBV5-1 and TRBJ2-1; no definite D call. V was shortened by 0 bases and J by 5 bases, with 6 bases between the two germline ends. The germline V gene has CDR1 SGHRS and CDR2 YFSETQ. This CDR3 spans 13 amino acids.

This clonotype has at least ten counts. V usage is TRBV24-1 and J usage is TRBJ2-1; D not certain. Germline CDR1 KGHDR, CDR2 SFDVKD. Trimming left V 3 bases short and J 9 bases short, with 11 bases between. There are 13 residues in the CDR3. CDR3 region: CATSDAGYGEQFF. In DNA form, the CDR3 reads TGTGCCACCAGTGATGCCGGATATGGTGAGCAGTTCTTC.

This clonotype showed up many times. V usage is TRBV5-1 and J usage is TRBJ2-7, with 12 bases lining up with TRBD2. V lost 4 bases and J lost 0; bases outside the gene matches: 5. The CDR3 is 16 residues long. Germline CDR1 reads SGHRS; CDR2 reads YFSETQ. In DNA, the CDR3 is TGCGCCAGCAGCGCCCGGACTAGCGGGGTCTCCTACGAGCAGTACTTC. It specifies CASSARTSGVSYEQYF.

This clonotype was recorded at least ten times. The chain has TRBV2 and TRBJ2-7; TRBD1 is a possible D gene (6 bases). CDR3 size: 13 residues. CDR1 is SNHLY and CDR2 is FYNNEI in the germline V gene. V lost 8 bases and J 6 bases, leaving 17 bases between the germline ends. This chain's CDR3 is CASALTTGAEQYF. The CDR3 DNA sequence: TGTGCCAGCGCCCTGACGACAGGCGCCGAGCAGTACTTC.

A word on this clonotype: Mismatch with germline at one junction end may stem from a read error. The chain combines TRBV20-1 with TRBJ1-2; D might be TRBD1 (6 bases). CDR3 size: 12 residues. From germline, CDR1 is DFQATT and CDR2 SNEGSKA (reference sequence). The CDR3 loop is CSARVGGYGSTF. In DNA form, the CDR3 reads TGCAGTGCTAGAGTAGGGGGATATGGCTCCACCTTC.

This clonotype was recorded many times. The chain employs TRBV11-3 and TRBJ2-3; 9 bases are shared with TRBD1. Per the germline V gene, CDR1 is SGHNT and CDR2 is YENEEA. The length of the CDR3 is 15 residues. Unmatched junction bases numbered 6, after V lost 4 bases and J lost 4 bases. The CDR3 coding sequence is TGTGCCAGCAGCTCCCGGACAGGGGAGTCAGATACGCAGTATTTT. Protein: CASSSRTGESDTQYF.

The genes are TRBV30 and TRBJ2-7; 14 bases align to TRBD2. The CDR3 consists of 17 residues. CDR1 is GTSNPN, CDR2 SVGIG, per germline (reference sequence). J gave up 2 bases and V 2 bases, and 8 bases lay outside the gene matches. The CDR3 sequence: CAWSKPGLAGAPYEQYF. CDR3 in DNA: TGTGCCTGGAGTAAACCGGGACTAGCGGGAGCCCCCTACGAGCAGTACTTC.